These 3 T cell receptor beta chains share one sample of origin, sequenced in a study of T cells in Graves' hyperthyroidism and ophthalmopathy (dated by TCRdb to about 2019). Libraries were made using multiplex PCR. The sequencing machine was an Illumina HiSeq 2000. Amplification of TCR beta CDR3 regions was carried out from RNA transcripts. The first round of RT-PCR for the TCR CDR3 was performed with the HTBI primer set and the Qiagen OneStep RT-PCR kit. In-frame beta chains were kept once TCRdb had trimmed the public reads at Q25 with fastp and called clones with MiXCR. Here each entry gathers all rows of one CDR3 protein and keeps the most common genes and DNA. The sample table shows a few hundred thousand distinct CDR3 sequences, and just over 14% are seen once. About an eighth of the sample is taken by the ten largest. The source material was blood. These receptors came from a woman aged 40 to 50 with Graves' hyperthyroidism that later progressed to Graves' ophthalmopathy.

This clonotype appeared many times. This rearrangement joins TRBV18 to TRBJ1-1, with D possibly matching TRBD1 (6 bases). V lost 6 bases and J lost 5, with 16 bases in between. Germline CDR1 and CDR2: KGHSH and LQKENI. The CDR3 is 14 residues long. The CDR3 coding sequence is TGTGCCAGCTCTCTAGGACAGCCAGGGACTGAAGCTTTCTTT. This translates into CASSLGQPGTEAFF.

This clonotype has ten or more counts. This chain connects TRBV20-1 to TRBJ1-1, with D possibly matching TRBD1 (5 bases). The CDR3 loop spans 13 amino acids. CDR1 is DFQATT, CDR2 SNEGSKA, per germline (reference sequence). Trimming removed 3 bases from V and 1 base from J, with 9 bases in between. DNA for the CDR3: TGCAGTGCTAGGCCGGGGGGGAACACTGAAGCTTTCTTT. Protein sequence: CSARPGGNTEAFF.

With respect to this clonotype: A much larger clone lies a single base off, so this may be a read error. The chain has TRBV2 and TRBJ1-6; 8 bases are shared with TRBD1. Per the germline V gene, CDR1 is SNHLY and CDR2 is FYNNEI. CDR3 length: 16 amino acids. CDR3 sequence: CASRSWWTGKNSLLHF. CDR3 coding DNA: TGTGCCAGCAGATCCTGGTGGACAGGGAAAAATTCACTCCTCCACTTT.